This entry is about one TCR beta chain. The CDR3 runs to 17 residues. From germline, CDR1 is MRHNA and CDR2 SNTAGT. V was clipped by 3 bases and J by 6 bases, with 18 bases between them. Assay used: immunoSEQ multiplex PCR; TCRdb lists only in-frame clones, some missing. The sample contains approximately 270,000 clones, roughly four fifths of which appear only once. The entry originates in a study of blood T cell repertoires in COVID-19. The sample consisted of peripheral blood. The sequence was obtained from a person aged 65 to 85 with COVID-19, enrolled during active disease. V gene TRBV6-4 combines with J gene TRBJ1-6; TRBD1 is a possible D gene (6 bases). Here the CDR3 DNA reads TGTGCCAGCAGTGATGCTAACAGGGATCCCCCTAATTCACCCCTCCACTTT. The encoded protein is CASSDANRDPPNSPLHF.